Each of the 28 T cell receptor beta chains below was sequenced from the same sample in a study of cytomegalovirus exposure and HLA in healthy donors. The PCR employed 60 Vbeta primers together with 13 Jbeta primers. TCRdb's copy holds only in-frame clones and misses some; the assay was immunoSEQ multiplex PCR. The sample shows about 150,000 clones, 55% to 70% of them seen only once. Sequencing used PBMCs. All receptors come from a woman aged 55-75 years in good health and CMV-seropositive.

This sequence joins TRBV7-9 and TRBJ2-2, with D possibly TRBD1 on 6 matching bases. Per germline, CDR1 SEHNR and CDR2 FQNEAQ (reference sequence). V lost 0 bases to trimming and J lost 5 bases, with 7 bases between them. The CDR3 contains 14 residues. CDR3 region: CASSLAQGTGELFF. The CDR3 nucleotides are TGTGCCAGCAGCTTAGCACAGGGAACCGGGGAGCTGTTTTTT.

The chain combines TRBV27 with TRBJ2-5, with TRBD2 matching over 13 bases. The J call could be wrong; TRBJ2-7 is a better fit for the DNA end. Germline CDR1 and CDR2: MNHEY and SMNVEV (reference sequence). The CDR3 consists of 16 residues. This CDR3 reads CASSRGLAGANYEQYF. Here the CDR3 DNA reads TGTGCCAGCAGCCGAGGACTAGCGGGAGCCAACTACGAGCAGTACTTC.

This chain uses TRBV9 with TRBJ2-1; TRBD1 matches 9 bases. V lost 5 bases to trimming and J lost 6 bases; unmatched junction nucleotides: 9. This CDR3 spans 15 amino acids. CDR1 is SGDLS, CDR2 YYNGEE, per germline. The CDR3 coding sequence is TGTGCCAGCAGTGCTTGGGACAGGGTTTCCAATGAGCAGTTCTTC. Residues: CASSAWDRVSNEQFF.

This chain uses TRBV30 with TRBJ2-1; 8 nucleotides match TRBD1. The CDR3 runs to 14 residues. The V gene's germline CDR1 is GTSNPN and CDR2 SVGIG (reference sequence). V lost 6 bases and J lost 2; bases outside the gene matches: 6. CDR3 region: CACRGTGTYNEQFF. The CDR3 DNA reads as TGTGCCTGCCGCGGGACAGGCACCTACAATGAGCAGTTCTTC. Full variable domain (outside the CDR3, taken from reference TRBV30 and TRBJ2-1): SQTIHQWPATLVQPVGSPLSLECTVEGTSNPNLYWYRQAAGRGLQLLFYSVGIGQISSEVPQNLSASRPQDRQFILSSKKLLLSDSGFYLCACRGTGTYNEQFFGPGTRLTVL.

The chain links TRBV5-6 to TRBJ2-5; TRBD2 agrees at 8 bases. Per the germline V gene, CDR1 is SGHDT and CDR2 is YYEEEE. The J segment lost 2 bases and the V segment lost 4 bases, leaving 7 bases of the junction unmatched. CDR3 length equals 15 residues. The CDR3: CASSPAVAGQETQYF. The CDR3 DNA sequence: TGTGCCAGCAGCCCGGCGGTAGCGGGGCAAGAGACCCAGTACTTC.

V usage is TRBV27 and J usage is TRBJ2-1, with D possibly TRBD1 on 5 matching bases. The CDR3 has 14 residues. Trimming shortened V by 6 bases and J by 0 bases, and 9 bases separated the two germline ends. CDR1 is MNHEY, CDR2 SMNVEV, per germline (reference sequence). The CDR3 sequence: CASRGQGSYNEQFF. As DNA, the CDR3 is TGTGCCAGCAGGGGGCAGGGCTCCTACAATGAGCAGTTCTTC.

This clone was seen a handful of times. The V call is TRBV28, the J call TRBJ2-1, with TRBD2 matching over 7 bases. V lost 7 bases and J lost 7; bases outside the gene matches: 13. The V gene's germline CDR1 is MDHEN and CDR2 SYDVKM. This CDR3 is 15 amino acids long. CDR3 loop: CASTYTSESENEQFF. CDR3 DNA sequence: TGTGCCAGCACCTACACTAGCGAGAGTGAAAATGAGCAGTTCTTC.

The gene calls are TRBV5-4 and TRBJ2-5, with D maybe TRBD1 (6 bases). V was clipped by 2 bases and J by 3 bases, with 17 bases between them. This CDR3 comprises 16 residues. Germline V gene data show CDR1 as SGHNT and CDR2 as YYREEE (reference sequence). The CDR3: CASSFSTGLNEETQYF. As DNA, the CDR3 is TGTGCCAGCAGCTTCTCTACAGGGCTCAATGAAGAGACCCAGTACTTC.

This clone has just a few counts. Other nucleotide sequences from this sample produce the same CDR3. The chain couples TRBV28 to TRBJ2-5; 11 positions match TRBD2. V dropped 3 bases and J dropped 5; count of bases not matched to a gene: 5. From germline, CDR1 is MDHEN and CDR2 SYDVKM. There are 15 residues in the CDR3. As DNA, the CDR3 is TGTGCCAGCAGTTTCCGGACTAGCGGGCGGGAGACCCAGTACTTC. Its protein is CASSFRTSGRETQYF.

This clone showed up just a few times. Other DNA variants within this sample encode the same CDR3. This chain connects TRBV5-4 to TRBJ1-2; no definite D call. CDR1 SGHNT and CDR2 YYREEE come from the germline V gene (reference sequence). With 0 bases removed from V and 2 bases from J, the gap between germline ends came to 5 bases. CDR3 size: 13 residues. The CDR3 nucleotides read TGTGCCAGCAGCTTGGGTGCGAACTATGGCTACACCTTC. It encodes CASSLGANYGYTF.

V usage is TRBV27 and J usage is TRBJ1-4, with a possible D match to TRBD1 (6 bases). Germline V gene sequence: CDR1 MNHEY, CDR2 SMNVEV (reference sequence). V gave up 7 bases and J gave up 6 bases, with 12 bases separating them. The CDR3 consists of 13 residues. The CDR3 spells CASKPQGYEKLFF. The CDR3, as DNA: TGTGCCAGCAAACCACAGGGATATGAAAAACTGTTTTTT.

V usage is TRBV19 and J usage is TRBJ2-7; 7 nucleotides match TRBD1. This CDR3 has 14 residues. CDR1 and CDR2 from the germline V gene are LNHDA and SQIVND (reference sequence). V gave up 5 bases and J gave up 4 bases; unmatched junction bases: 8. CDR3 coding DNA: TGTGCCAGTAGTCCCGGGACAGTCTTTTACGAGCAGTACTTC. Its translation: CASSPGTVFYEQYF.

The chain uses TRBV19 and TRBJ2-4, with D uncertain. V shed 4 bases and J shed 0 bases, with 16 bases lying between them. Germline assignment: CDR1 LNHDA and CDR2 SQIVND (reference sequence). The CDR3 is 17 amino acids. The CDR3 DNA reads TGTGCCAGTAGTAATCTGGGCCTGCCCGTAGCCAAAAACATTCAGTACTTC. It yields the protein CASSNLGLPVAKNIQYF.

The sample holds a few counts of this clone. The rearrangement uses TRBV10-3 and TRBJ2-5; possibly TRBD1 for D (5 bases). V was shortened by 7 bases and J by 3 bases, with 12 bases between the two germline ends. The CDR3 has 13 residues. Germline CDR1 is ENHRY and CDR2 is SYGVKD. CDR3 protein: CAINRQSEETQYF. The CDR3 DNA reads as TGTGCCATCAATAGACAGTCCGAAGAGACCCAGTACTTC.

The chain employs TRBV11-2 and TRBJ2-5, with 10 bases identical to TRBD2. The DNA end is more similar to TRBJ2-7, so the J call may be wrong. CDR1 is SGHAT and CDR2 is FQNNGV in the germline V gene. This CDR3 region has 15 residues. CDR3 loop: CASSLAPSGSYEQYF. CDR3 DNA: TGTGCCAGCAGCTTAGCCCCTAGCGGGAGTTACGAGCAGTACTTC.

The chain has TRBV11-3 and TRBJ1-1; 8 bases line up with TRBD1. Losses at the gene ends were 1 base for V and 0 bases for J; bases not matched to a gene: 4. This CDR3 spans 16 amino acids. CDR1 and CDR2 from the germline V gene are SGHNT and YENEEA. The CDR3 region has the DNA TGTGCCAGCAGCTTAGGCGGGGACAGGCTGAACACTGAAGCTTTCTTT. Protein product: CASSLGGDRLNTEAFF.

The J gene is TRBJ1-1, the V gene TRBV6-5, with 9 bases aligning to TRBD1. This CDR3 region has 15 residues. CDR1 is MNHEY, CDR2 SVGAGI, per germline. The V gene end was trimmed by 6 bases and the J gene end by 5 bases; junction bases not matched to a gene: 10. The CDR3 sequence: CASRRSRQGVTEAFF. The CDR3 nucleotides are TGTGCCAGCAGACGCTCGAGACAGGGGGTAACTGAAGCTTTCTTT.

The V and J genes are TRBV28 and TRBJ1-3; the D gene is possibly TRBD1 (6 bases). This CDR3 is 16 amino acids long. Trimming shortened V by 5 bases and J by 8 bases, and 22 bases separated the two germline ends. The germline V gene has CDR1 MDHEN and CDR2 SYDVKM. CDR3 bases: TGTGCCAGCAGTGACTCCTGGACAGAGTCAAGACACACCATATATTTT. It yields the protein CASSDSWTESRHTIYF.

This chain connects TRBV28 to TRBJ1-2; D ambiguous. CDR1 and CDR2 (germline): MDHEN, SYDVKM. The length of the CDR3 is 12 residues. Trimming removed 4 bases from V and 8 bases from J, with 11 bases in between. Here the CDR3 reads CASSSSLRGYTF. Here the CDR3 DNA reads TGTGCCAGCAGTTCAAGCCTACGGGGCTACACCTTC.

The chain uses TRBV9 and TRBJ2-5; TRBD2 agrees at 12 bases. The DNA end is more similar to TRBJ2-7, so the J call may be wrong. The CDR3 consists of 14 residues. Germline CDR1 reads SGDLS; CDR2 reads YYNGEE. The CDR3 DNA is TGTGCCAGCAGCCTGGGACTAGCGGGTTACGAGCAGTACTTC. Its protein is CASSLGLAGYEQYF.

The DNA for the CDR3 is TGTGCCAGCAGCTTAGCGCTCGCGGATTGGAACACAGATACGCAGTATTTT. Its translation is CASSLALADWNTDTQYF. The J gene is TRBJ2-3, the V gene TRBV7-9; D is unclear. The CDR3 is 17 amino acids. Germline CDR1 reads SEHNR; CDR2 reads FQNEAQ (reference sequence). The ends were cut back, 0 bases at V and 2 bases at J, with 15 bases in the middle.

Here the CDR3 DNA reads TGTGCCAGCAGGTTTACGGGGGACGATAATGAAAAACTGTTTTTT. It specifies CASRFTGDDNEKLFF. The rearrangement links TRBV7-2 to TRBJ1-4, with a tentative D call TRBD1 (5 bases). The V end was cut by 6 bases, the J end by 4 bases, with 15 bases between. CDR1 SGHTA and CDR2 FQGNSA come from the germline V gene. The CDR3 contains 15 residues.

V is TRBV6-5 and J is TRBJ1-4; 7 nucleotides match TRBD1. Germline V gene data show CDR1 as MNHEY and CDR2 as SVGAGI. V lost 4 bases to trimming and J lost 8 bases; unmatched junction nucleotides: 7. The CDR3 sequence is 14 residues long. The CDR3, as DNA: TGTGCCAGCAGTTCTGGACAGGTCAGGGAAAAACTGTTTTTT. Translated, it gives CASSSGQVREKLFF.

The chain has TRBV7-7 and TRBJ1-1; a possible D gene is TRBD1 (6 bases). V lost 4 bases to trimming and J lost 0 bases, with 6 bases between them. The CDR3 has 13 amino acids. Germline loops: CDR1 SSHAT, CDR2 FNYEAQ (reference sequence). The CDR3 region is CASSSGVNTEAFF. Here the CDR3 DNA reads TGTGCCAGCAGCTCAGGGGTGAACACTGAAGCTTTCTTT.

This CDR3 reads CASAEGAMVGPQHF. As DNA, the CDR3 is TGTGCCAGCGCCGAGGGCGCGATGGTGGGGCCCCAGCATTTT. This chain connects TRBV2 to TRBJ1-5; D is uncertain. This CDR3 has 14 amino acids. Trimming took off 8 bases at V and 9 bases at J, with 20 bases between the two ends. Germline values: CDR1 SNHLY, CDR2 FYNNEI.

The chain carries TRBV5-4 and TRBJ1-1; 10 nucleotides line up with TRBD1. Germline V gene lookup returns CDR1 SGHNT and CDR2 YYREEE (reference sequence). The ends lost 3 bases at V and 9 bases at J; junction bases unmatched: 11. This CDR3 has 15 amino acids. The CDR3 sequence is CASSSGTGDPWKAFF. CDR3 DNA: TGTGCCAGCAGCTCCGGGACAGGGGATCCCTGGAAAGCTTTCTTT.

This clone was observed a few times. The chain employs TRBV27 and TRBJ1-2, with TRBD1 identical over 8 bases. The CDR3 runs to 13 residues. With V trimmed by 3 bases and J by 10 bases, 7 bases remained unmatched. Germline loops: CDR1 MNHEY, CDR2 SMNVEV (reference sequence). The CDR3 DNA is TGTGCCAGCAGTTTCGGGCAGGGGGCTGTCTACACCTTC. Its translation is CASSFGQGAVYTF.

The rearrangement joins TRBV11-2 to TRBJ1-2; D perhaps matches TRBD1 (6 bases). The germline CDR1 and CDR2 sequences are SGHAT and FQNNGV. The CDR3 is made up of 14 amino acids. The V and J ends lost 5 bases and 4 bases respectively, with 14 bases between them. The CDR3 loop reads CASSNDRLGYGYTF. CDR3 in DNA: TGTGCCAGCAGCAACGACAGGCTAGGCTATGGCTACACCTTC.